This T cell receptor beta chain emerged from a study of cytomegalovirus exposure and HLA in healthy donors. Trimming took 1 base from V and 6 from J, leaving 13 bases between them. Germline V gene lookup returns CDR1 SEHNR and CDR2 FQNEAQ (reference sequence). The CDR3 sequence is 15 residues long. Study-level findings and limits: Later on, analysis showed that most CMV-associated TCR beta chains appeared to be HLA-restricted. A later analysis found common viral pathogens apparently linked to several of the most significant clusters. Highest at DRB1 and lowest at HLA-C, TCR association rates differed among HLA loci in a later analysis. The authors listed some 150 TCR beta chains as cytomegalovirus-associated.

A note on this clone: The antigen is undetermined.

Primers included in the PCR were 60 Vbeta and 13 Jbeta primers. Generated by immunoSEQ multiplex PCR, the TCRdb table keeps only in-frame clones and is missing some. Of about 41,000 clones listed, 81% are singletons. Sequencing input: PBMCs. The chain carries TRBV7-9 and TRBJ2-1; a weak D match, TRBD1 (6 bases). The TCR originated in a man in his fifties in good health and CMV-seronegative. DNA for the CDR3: TGTGCCAGCAGCTTAGGGGAAAGAGGGGGCAATGAGCAGTTCTTC. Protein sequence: CASSLGERGGNEQFF.